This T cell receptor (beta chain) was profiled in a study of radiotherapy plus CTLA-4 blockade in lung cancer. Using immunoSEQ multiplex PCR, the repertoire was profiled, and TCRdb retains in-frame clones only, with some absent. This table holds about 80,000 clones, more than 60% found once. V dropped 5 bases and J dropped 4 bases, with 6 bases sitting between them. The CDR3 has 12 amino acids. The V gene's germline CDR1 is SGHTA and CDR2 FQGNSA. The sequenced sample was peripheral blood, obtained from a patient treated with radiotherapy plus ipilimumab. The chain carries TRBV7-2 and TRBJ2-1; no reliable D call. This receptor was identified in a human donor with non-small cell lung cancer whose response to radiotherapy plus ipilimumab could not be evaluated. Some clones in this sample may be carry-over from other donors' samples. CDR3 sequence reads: CASSGEYNEQFF. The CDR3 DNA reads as TGTGCCAGCAGCGGAGAGTACAATGAGCAGTTCTTC.